A selection of T cell receptor beta chains follows, all from one sample in a study of T cells in localized non-small cell lung cancer. Profiled with immunoSEQ multiplex PCR; TCRdb holds only in-frame clones, not every one. This table has more than 30,000 clones, 85% to 90% appearing once. This specimen consisted of peripheral blood, obtained before any cancer treatment. The origin of the receptors is a male donor older than 55 with stage III lung adenocarcinoma. Both conserved end residues are part of each CDR3. A D gene is named only where the DNA matches it firmly. Expanded clones are given a class, and other clones once, few, many or no size at all.

abundance,d_gene,v_gene,j_gene,CDR3nt,CDR3aa
NA,TRBD1,TRBV6-5,TRBJ1-4,TGTGCCAGCAGGCGCCCGGGACAGGGTTCTGAAAAACTGTTTTTT,CASRRPGQGSEKLFF
once,NA,TRBV6-4,TRBJ1-3,TGTGCCAGCAGTGACACCTACGACCCAGGAAACACCATATATTTT,CASSDTYDPGNTIYF
NA,TRBD1,TRBV9,TRBJ1-4,TGTGCCAGCAGCGTAGGGGAGACAGGGGGCGGAAAACTGTTTTTT,CASSVGETGGGKLFF
NA,TRBD1,TRBV19,TRBJ2-7,TGTGCCAGTAGCACCGGAAGACAGGGGCAACGGCGCTACGAGCAGTACTTC,CASSTGRQGQRRYEQYF
NA,NA,TRBV7-9,TRBJ2-1,TGTGCCAGCAGCTTAGTCATCCTCTCCTACAATGAGCAGTTCTTC,CASSLVILSYNEQFF
NA,NA,TRBV5-6,TRBJ2-2,TGTGCCAGCAGCTTTATGGTTCGGGGGCTGGACACCGGGGAGCTGTTTTTT,CASSFMVRGLDTGELFF
NA,NA,TRBV6-6,TRBJ1-3,TGTGCCAGCAGTTTTAACAGCCTTAATTCTGGAAACACCATATATTTT,CASSFNSLNSGNTIYF
NA,NA,TRBV5-1,TRBJ1-1,TGCGCCAGCAGCTCGCAACCGGGTTTAAGTGAGGCTTTCTTT,CASSSQPGLSEAFF
NA,NA,TRBV12-5,TRBJ1-5,TGTGCTAGTGGTTTGGTACGGGGACGCGCCCAGCATTTT,CASGLVRGRAQHF
NA,TRBD2,TRBV5-6,TRBJ2-7,TGTGCCAGCAGCCATGCTAGCGGGAGTTACGAGCAGTACTTC,CASSHASGSYEQYF
NA,NA,TRBV19,TRBJ1-2,TGTGCCAGTAGTATAGTTTCAGGGCACTTTACCTTC,CASSIVSGHFTF
once,NA,TRBV19,TRBJ2-7,TGTGCCAGTACCGAAACCCCTCGGGGCCCGACCTACGAGCAGTACTTC,CASTETPRGPTYEQYF
NA,NA,TRBV4-1,TRBJ1-2,TGCGCCAGCAGCCAAGATGAGGTATCTGTAAGGGGCTACACCTTC,CASSQDEVSVRGYTF
NA,NA,TRBV10-2,TRBJ2-7,TGCGCCAGCACGACGGCTTATTTGGGCGAGCAGTACTTC,CASTTAYLGEQYF
NA,NA,TRBV5-5,TRBJ2-5,TGTGCCAGCAGCCCGAGGGCCCCTAAAACCCAAGAGACCCAGTACTTC,CASSPRAPKTQETQYF
NA,NA,TRBV19,TRBJ1-1,TGTGCCAGTAGTAAAAGGGACTCAACAGGCACTGAAGCTTTCTTT,CASSKRDSTGTEAFF
NA,NA,TRBV28,TRBJ1-5,TGTGCCAGCAGTTTCCCCCAGGGAAGTCAGCCCCAGCATTTT,CASSFPQGSQPQHF
NA,TRBD1,TRBV11-2,TRBJ2-1,TGTGCCAGCAGCTCTTTGGCGCGGGGACAGGGGGCGAGTGAGCAGTTCTTC,CASSSLARGQGASEQFF
NA,NA,TRBV11-2,TRBJ1-3,TGTGCCAGCAGCGTGGACAGTCTCGGACCTGGAAACACCATATATTTT,CASSVDSLGPGNTIYF
NA,NA,TRBV6-6,TRBJ1-1,TGTGCCAGCTCCGATGGGGGATGGACTGAAGCTTTCTTT,CASSDGGWTEAFF
NA,TRBD1,TRBV19,TRBJ1-2,TGTGCCAGTGGGAAACGGGACAGAAACTATGGCTACACCTTC,CASGKRDRNYGYTF
once,NA,TRBV9,TRBJ2-3,TGTGCCAGCAGCGTAGTGGGGGGAAGCACAGATACGCAGTATTTT,CASSVVGGSTDTQYF
NA,TRBD1,TRBV28,TRBJ1-6,TGTGCCAGCAGTTGGGACAGCTCCTATAATTCACCCCTCCACTTT,CASSWDSSYNSPLHF
NA,NA,TRBV11-3,TRBJ2-3,TGTGCCAGCAGCTCCCTGGGCACAGATACGCAGTATTTT,CASSSLGTDTQYF
NA,NA,TRBV2,TRBJ1-4,TGTGCCAGCAGTGGGGGATCGGCTAGAGGCGATGAAAAACTGTTTTTT,CASSGGSARGDEKLFF
NA,NA,TRBV27,TRBJ2-1,TGTGCCAGCACCTTCTTGAGGGGGACCGTTTTGAATGAGCAGTTCTTC,CASTFLRGTVLNEQFF
NA,NA,TRBV19,TRBJ2-4,TGTGCCAGTATTGACCGCACAGGGGCCAAAAACATTCAGTACTTC,CASIDRTGAKNIQYF
NA,NA,TRBV19,TRBJ2-6,TGTGCCAGTAGTCGACAGGGCCTGGGGGGCGCCAACGTCCTGACTTTC,CASSRQGLGGANVLTF
NA,TRBD1,TRBV6-5,TRBJ2-7,TGTGCCAGCAGTTACGGACAGGGGGCCCACGAGCAGTACTTC,CASSYGQGAHEQYF
NA,NA,TRBV5-4,TRBJ2-5,TGTGCCAGCAGCTTGCGCCAAGAGACCCAGTACTTC,CASSLRQETQYF
NA,TRBD2,TRBV7-2,TRBJ2-1,TGTGCCAGCAGCCGTCCGGGACTAGCGGGATACAATGAGCAGTTCTTC,CASSRPGLAGYNEQFF